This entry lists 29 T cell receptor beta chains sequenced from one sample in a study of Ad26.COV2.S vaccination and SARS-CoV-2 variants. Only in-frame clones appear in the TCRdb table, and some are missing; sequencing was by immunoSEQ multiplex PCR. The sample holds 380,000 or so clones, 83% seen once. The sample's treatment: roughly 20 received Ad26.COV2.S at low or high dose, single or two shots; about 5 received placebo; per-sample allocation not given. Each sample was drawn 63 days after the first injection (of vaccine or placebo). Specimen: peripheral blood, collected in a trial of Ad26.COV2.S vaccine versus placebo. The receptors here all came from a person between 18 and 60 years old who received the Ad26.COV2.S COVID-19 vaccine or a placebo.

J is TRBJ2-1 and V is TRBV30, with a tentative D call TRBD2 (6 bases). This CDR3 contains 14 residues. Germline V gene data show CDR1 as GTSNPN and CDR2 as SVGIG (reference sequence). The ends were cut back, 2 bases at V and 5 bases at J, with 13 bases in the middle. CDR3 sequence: CAWSLSSAHNEQFF. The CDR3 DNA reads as TGTGCCTGGAGTTTGTCTAGCGCCCACAATGAGCAGTTCTTC.

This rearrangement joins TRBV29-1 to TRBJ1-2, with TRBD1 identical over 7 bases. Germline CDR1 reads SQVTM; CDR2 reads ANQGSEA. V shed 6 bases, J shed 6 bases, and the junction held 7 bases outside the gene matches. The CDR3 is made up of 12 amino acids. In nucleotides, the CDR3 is TGCAGCGTCGCGACAGGGAAGAATGGCTACACCTTC. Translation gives CSVATGKNGYTF.

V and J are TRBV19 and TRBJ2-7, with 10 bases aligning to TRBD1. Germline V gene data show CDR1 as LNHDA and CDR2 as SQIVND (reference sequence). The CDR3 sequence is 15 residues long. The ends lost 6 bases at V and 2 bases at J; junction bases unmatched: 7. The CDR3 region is CASRPRDRGTYEQYF. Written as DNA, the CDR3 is TGTGCCAGTAGGCCCCGGGACAGGGGAACCTACGAGCAGTACTTC.

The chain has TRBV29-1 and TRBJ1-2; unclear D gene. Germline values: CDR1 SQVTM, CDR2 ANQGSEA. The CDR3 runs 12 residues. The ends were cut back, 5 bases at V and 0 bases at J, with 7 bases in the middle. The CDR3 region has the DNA TGCAGCGTTTCGTCCGCTAACTATGGCTACACCTTC. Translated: CSVSSANYGYTF. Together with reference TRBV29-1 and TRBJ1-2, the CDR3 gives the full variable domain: SAVISQKPSRDICQRGTSLTIQCQVDSQVTMMFWYRQQPGQSLTLIATANQGSEATYESGFVIDKFPISRPNLTFSTLTVSNMSPEDSSIYLCSVSSANYGYTFGSGTRLTVV.

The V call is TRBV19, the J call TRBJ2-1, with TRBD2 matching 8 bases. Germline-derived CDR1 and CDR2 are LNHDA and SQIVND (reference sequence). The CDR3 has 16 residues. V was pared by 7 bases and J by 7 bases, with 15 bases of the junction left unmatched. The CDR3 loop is CASTQLSVGGGNEQFF. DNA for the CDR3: TGTGCCAGTACCCAACTTTCTGTCGGGGGGGGTAATGAGCAGTTCTTC.

This CDR3 reads CASSLEYSGRRGNEQFF. The CDR3 nucleotides are TGTGCCAGCAGCTTAGAGTACAGCGGCAGGAGGGGAAATGAGCAGTTCTTC. The chain carries TRBV11-3 and TRBJ2-1, with TRBD2 as a possible D gene (6 bases). The CDR3 runs to 17 residues. Germline V CDR1 and CDR2: SGHNT, YENEEA. Trimming removed 0 bases from V and 7 bases from J, with 19 bases in between.

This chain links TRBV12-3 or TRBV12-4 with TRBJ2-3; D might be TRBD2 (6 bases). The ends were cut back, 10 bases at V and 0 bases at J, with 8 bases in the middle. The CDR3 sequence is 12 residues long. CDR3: CAKEGSTDTQYF. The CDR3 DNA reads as TGTGCCAAGGAGGGAAGCACAGATACGCAGTATTTT.

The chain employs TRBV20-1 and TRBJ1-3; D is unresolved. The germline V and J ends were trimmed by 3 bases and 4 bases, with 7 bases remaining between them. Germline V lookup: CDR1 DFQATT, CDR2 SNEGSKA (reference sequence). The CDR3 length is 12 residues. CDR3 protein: CSASTAGNTIYF. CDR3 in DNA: TGCAGTGCTAGTACAGCCGGAAACACCATATATTTT.

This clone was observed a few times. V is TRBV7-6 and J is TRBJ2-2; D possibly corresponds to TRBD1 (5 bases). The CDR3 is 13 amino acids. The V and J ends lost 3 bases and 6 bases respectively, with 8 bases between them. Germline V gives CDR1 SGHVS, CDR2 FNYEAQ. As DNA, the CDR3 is TGTGCCAGCAGCTTGATACAGGCCGGGGAGCTGTTTTTT. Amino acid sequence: CASSLIQAGELFF. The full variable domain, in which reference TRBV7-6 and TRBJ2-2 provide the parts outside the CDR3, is GAGVSQSPRYKVTKRGQDVALRCDPISGHVSLYWYRQALGQGPEFLTYFNYEAQQDKSGLPNDRFSAERPEGSISTLTIQRTEQRDSAMYRCASSLIQAGELFFGEGSRLTVL.

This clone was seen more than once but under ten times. In DNA, the CDR3 is TGCGCCAGCAGCTTGGCATTCACCTACGAGCAGTACTTC. As protein: CASSLAFTYEQYF. This rearrangement joins TRBV5-1 to TRBJ2-7; D is unclear. Between the trimmed V and J ends, which lost 0 bases and 2 bases, there was a span of 6 bases. The CDR3 extends over 13 amino acids. CDR1 and CDR2 (germline): SGHRS, YFSETQ.

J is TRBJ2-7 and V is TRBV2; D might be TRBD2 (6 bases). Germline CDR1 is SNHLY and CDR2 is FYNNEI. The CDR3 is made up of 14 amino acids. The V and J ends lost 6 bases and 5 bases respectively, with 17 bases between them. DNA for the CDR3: TGTGCCAGCAGAGCCGCGGGGAGTTGGGACGAGCAGTACTTC. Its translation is CASRAAGSWDEQYF.

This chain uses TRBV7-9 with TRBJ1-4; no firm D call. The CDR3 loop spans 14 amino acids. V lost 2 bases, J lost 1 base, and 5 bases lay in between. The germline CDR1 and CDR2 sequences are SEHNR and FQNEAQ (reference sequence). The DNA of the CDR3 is TGTGCCAGCAGCTTACGACAAACTAATGAAAAACTGTTTTTT. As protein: CASSLRQTNEKLFF.

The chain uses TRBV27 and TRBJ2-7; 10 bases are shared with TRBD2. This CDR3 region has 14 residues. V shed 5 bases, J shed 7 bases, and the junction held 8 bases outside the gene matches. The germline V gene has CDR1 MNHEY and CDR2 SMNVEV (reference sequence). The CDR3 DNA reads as TGTGCCAGCAGTCTCAGCGGGGGGGCTCGAGAGCAGTACTTC. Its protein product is CASSLSGGAREQYF.

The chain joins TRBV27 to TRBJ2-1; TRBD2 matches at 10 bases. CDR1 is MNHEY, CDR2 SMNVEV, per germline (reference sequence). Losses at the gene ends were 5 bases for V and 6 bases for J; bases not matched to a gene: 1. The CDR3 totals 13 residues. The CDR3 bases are TGTGCCAGCAGTAGCGGGAGGGGCAATGAGCAGTTCTTC. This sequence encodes CASSSGRGNEQFF.

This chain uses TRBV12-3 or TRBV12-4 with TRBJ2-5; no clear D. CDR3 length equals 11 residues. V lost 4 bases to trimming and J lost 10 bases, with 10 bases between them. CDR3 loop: CASSSGPGQYF. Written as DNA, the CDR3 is TGTGCCAGCAGTTCGGGCCCCGGCCAGTACTTC.

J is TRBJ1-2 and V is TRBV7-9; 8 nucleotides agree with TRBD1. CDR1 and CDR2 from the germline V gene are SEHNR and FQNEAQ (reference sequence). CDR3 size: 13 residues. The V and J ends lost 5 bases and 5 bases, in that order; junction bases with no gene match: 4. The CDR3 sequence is CASSAGGWYGYTF. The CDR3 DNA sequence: TGTGCCAGCAGCGCAGGGGGCTGGTATGGCTACACCTTC.

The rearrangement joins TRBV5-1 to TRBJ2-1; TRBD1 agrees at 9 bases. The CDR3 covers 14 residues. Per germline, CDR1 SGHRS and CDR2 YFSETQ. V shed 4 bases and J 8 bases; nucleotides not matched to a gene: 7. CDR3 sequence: CASSVTGGSHEQFF. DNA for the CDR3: TGCGCCAGCAGCGTCACAGGGGGCTCTCATGAGCAGTTCTTC. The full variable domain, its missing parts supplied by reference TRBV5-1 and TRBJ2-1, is KAGVTQTPRYLIKTRGQQVTLSCSPISGHRSVSWYQQTPGQGLQFLFEYFSETQRNKGNFPGRFSGRQFSNSRSEMNVSTLELGDSALYLCASSVTGGSHEQFFGPGTRLTVL.

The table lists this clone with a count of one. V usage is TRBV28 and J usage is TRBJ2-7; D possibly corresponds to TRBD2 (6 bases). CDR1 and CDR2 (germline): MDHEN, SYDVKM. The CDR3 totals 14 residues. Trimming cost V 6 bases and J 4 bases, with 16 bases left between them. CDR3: CASRLREPPYEQYF. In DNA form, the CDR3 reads TGTGCCAGCAGGCTCCGGGAGCCGCCTTACGAGCAGTACTTC.

CDR3 DNA sequence: TGTGCCAGCAGCTTGGCGACAGGGTGGGATGGCTACACCTTC. It translates to CASSLATGWDGYTF. The chain combines TRBV5-6 with TRBJ1-2; 7 bases fit TRBD1. CDR3 length equals 14 residues. CDR1 SGHDT and CDR2 YYEEEE come from the germline V gene. The J segment lost 6 bases and the V segment lost 0 bases, leaving 5 bases of the junction unmatched.

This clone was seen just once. CDR3 protein: CASSEALGVNYGYTF. For the CDR3, the DNA is TGTGCCAGCAGTGAAGCCCTCGGGGTAAACTATGGCTACACCTTC. This chain connects TRBV6-1 to TRBJ1-2; no clear D gene. The CDR3 extends over 15 amino acids. Looked up from germline, CDR1 is MNHNS and CDR2 is SASEGT. Trimming stripped 0 bases from V and 2 bases from J, with 10 bases between.

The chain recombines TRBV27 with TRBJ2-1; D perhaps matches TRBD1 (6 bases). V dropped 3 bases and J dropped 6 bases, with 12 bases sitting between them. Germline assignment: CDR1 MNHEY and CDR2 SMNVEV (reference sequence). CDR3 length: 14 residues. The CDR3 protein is CASSFSIRGNEQFF. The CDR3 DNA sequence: TGTGCCAGCAGTTTTTCCATCAGGGGCAATGAGCAGTTCTTC.

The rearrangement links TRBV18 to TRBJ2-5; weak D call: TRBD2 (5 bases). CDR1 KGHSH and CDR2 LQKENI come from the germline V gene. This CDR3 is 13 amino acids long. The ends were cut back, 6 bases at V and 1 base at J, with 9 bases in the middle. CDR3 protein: CASSSGIQETQYF. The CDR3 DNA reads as TGTGCCAGCTCGTCCGGGATCCAAGAGACCCAGTACTTC. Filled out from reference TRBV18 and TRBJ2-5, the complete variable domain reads NAGVMQNPRHLVRRRGQEARLRCSPMKGHSHVYWYRQLPEEGLKFMVYLQKENIIDESGMPKERFSAEFPKEGPSILRIQQVVRGDSAAYFCASSSGIQETQYFGPGTRLLVL.

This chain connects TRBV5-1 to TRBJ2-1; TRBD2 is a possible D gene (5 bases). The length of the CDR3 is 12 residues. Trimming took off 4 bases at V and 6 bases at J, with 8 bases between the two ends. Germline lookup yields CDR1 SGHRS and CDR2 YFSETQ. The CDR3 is CASSLAINEQFF. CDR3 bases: TGCGCCAGCAGCCTAGCTATCAATGAGCAGTTCTTC. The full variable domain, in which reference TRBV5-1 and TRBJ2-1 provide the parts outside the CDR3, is KAGVTQTPRYLIKTRGQQVTLSCSPISGHRSVSWYQQTPGQGLQFLFEYFSETQRNKGNFPGRFSGRQFSNSRSEMNVSTLELGDSALYLCASSLAINEQFFGPGTRLTVL.

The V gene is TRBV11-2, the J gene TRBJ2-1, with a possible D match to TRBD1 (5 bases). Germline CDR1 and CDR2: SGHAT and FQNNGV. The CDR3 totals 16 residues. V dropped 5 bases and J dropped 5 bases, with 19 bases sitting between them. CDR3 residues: CASSEEVGLFDNEQFF. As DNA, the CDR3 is TGTGCCAGCAGCGAAGAGGTGGGGCTTTTCGACAATGAGCAGTTCTTC. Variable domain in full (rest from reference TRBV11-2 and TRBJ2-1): EAGVAQSPRYKIIEKRQSVAFWCNPISGHATLYWYQQILGQGPKLLIQFQNNGVVDDSQLPKDRFSAERLKGVDSTLKIQPAKLEDSAVYLCASSEEVGLFDNEQFFGPGTRLTVL.

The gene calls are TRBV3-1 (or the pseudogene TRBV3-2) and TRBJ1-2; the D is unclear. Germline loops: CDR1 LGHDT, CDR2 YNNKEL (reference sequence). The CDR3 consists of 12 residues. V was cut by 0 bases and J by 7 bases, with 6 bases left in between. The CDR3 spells CASSQDQTGYTF. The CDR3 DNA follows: TGTGCCAGCAGCCAAGATCAGACTGGCTACACCTTC.

CDR3 sequence: CASSVGDQETQYF. The CDR3 DNA follows: TGTGCCAGCAGCGTAGGCGACCAAGAGACCCAGTACTTC. The chain joins TRBV9 to TRBJ2-5; D is ambiguous. The CDR3 totals 13 residues. The germline gives CDR1 SGDLS, CDR2 YYNGEE. Deletions cut 0 bases from V and 0 bases from J, with 3 bases between.

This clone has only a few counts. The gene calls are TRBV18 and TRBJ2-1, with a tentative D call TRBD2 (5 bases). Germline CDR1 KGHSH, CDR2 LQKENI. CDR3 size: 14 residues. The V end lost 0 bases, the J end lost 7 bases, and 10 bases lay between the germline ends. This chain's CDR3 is CASSPPVPGNEQFF. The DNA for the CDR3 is TGTGCCAGCTCACCACCAGTACCGGGGAATGAGCAGTTCTTC.

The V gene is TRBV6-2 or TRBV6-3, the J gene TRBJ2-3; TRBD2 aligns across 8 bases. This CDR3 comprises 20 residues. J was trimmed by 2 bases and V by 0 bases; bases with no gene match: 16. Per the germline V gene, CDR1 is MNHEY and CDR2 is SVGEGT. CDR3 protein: CASSYSLSGELEFFTDTQYF. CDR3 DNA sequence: TGTGCCAGCAGTTACTCTCTTAGCGGGGAGTTGGAGTTTTTCACAGATACGCAGTATTTT.

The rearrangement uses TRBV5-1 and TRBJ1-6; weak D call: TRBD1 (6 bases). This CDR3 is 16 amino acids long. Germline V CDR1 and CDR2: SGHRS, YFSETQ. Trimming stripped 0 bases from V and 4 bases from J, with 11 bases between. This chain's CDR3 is CASSLEGVLYNSPLHF. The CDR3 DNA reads TGCGCCAGCAGCTTGGAGGGGGTACTGTATAATTCACCCCTCCACTTT.